One sample yielded the 21 T cell receptor beta chains listed below, sequenced in a study of cytomegalovirus exposure and HLA in healthy donors. PCR was performed using 60 Vbeta and 13 Jbeta primers. The assay was immunoSEQ multiplex PCR, and TCRdb's table has in-frame clones only and misses some. Here the sample spans 60,000 to 70,000 clones, around 75% being singletons. Sequenced sample: PBMCs. The receptors originated from a woman aged 40 to 50 in good health and CMV-seropositive.

The chain combines TRBV10-3 with TRBJ2-2; 7 nucleotides align to TRBD1. Looked up from germline, CDR1 is ENHRY and CDR2 is SYGVKD. This CDR3 region has 18 residues. After removal of 5 bases from V and 2 bases from J, the junction contained 14 bases not matched to a gene. DNA for the CDR3: TGTGCCATCAGTTCCGCTAAAACGGGACAGATTAACACCGGGGAGCTGTTTTTT. Residues: CAISSAKTGQINTGELFF.

The chain employs TRBV5-1 and TRBJ2-2; TRBD1 agrees at 7 bases. The CDR3 covers 14 residues. V lost 4 bases to trimming and J lost 9 bases; unmatched junction nucleotides: 9. Germline CDR1 is SGHRS and CDR2 is YFSETQ. The CDR3 DNA reads as TGCGCCAGCAGCCTTCGGGACAGCCAGTGGGAGCTGTTTTTT. It translates to CASSLRDSQWELFF.

The gene calls are TRBV10-3 and TRBJ2-7; maybe TRBD2 (5 bases). The CDR3 sequence is 16 residues long. The germline V and J ends were trimmed by 0 bases and 7 bases, with 19 bases remaining between them. The germline V gene has CDR1 ENHRY and CDR2 SYGVKD. The DNA of the CDR3 is TGTGCCATCAGTGAGTCTTCTCTTTCGGGTCCGGGAGAGCAGTACTTC. This encodes CAISESSLSGPGEQYF.

The chain uses TRBV27 and TRBJ2-5, with TRBD2 identical over 16 bases. The J call may be incorrect, as the DNA end agrees better with TRBJ2-7. Germline CDR1 reads MNHEY; CDR2 reads SMNVEV (reference sequence). The CDR3 has 17 amino acids. For the CDR3, the DNA is TGTGCCAGCAGTCCGGGGACTAGCGGGGGGGCTCTGGACGAGCAGTACTTC. Amino acids: CASSPGTSGGALDEQYF.

The V call is TRBV19, the J call TRBJ1-3; D uncertain. The germline CDR1 and CDR2 sequences are LNHDA and SQIVND (reference sequence). V lost 4 bases to trimming and J lost 0 bases, with 10 bases between them. The CDR3 extends over 15 amino acids. The CDR3 nucleotides are TGTGCCAGTAGTACGGACTGGTACTCTGGAAACACCATATATTTT. This codes for CASSTDWYSGNTIYF. Full variable domain (remainder filled in from reference TRBV19 and TRBJ1-3): DGGITQSPKYLFRKEGQNVTLSCEQNLNHDAMYWYRQDPGQGLRLIYYSQIVNDFQKGDIAEGYSVSREKKESFPLTVTSAQKNPTAFYLCASSTDWYSGNTIYFGEGSWLTVV.

This clone was observed a single time. This chain connects TRBV7-9 to TRBJ1-4, with 10 bases lining up with TRBD1. Per germline, CDR1 SEHNR and CDR2 FQNEAQ (reference sequence). This CDR3 comprises 14 residues. Trimming at V came to 11 bases and at J to 8 bases, leaving 11 bases not matched to a gene. The CDR3: CASAQGQGMEKLFF. Written as DNA, the CDR3 is TGTGCCTCAGCCCAGGGACAGGGGATGGAAAAACTGTTTTTT.

The chain couples TRBV5-1 to TRBJ1-3, with TRBD1 identical over 7 bases. CDR3 size: 14 residues. J was trimmed by 4 bases and V by 4 bases; bases with no gene match: 5. CDR1 is SGHRS, CDR2 YFSETQ, per germline. The CDR3: CASSAGQEGNTIYF. The CDR3 region has the DNA TGCGCCAGCAGCGCCGGACAGGAAGGAAACACCATATATTTT.

The V and J genes are TRBV7-2 and TRBJ2-7, with D unresolved. Trimming took off 2 bases at V and 0 bases at J, with 8 bases between the two ends. The germline CDR1 and CDR2 sequences are SGHTA and FQGNSA. The CDR3 consists of 14 residues. The CDR3 sequence is CASSLRMSSYEQYF. CDR3 DNA sequence: TGTGCCAGCAGCTTAAGAATGAGCTCCTACGAGCAGTACTTC.

This chain connects TRBV9 to TRBJ1-3; the D gene is possibly TRBD1 (6 bases). The CDR3 length is 16 residues. CDR1 SGDLS and CDR2 YYNGEE come from the germline V gene. V lost 4 bases, J lost 4 bases, and 18 bases lay in between. In DNA, the CDR3 is TGTGCCAGCAGCCCAAAGGGGGGGGGATCAGGAAACACCATATATTTT. Its translation: CASSPKGGGSGNTIYF.

This rearrangement joins TRBV6-1 to TRBJ1-1; possibly TRBD1 for D (5 bases). The ends were cut back, 2 bases at V and 0 bases at J, with 10 bases in the middle. The CDR3 has 15 amino acids. Looked up from germline, CDR1 is MNHNS and CDR2 is SASEGT. The DNA of the CDR3 is TGTGCCAGCAGTGAACCGACAGCCATGAACACTGAAGCTTTCTTT. Amino acid sequence: CASSEPTAMNTEAFF.

This clone turned up a few times. The chain employs TRBV7-9 and TRBJ2-3; 8 bases agree with TRBD2. The CDR3 runs to 15 residues. Trimming removed 3 bases from V and 1 base from J; junction bases left unmatched: 3. CDR1 is SEHNR, CDR2 FQNEAQ, per germline (reference sequence). CDR3: CASSLVRGGTDTQYF. The CDR3 nucleotides read TGTGCCAGCAGCTTGGTGCGGGGGGGCACAGATACGCAGTATTTT.

This clone was picked up a small number of times. J is TRBJ1-1 and V is TRBV5-1; D is possibly TRBD1 (5 bases). The CDR3 consists of 13 residues. V was clipped by 6 bases and J by 5 bases, with 14 bases between them. Germline V gives CDR1 SGHRS, CDR2 YFSETQ. The CDR3 reads CASTPPQETEAFF. The CDR3 nucleotides are TGCGCCAGCACCCCGCCACAGGAAACTGAAGCTTTCTTT.

CDR3 in amino acids: CASKPDRETGYTF. In DNA, the CDR3 is TGTGCCAGCAAACCCGACAGGGAAACTGGCTACACCTTC. The chain links TRBV25-1 to TRBJ1-2, with 7 nucleotides matching TRBD1. Germline V gene lookup returns CDR1 MGHDK and CDR2 SYGVNS. The CDR3 is 13 residues long. Germline trimming cut 7 bases from V and 7 bases from J; bases unmatched to any gene: 9.

V usage is TRBV29-1 and J usage is TRBJ1-4; TRBD1 aligns across 7 bases. The CDR3 loop spans 13 amino acids. CDR1 is SQVTM and CDR2 is ANQGSEA in the germline V gene. The trim removed 7 bases at V and 8 bases at J, leaving 10 bases unmatched. The CDR3 spells CSAIQGIREKLFF. The CDR3 DNA follows: TGCAGCGCCATACAGGGGATTAGGGAAAAACTGTTTTTT. Drawing the rest from reference TRBV29-1 and TRBJ1-4, the complete variable domain is SAVISQKPSRDICQRGTSLTIQCQVDSQVTMMFWYRQQPGQSLTLIATANQGSEATYESGFVIDKFPISRPNLTFSTLTVSNMSPEDSSIYLCSAIQGIREKLFFGSGTQLSVL.

The genes are TRBV19 and TRBJ1-5; 9 nucleotides align to TRBD1. The trim removed 1 base at V and 3 bases at J, leaving 7 bases unmatched. This CDR3 is built from 17 residues. Germline-derived CDR1 and CDR2 are LNHDA and SQIVND (reference sequence). CDR3 in DNA: TGTGCCAGTAGTATAGGGCTGGGACAGGGAGTCAATCAGCCCCAGCATTTT. Its protein is CASSIGLGQGVNQPQHF.

V is TRBV13 and J is TRBJ2-1; D gene uncertain. V lost 1 base to trimming and J lost 6 bases, with 7 bases between them. Germline V gives CDR1 PRHDT, CDR2 FYEKMQ (reference sequence). This CDR3 region has 13 residues. CDR3 sequence reads: CASSLAMSNEQFF. CDR3 sequence (DNA): TGTGCCAGCAGCTTAGCAATGTCCAATGAGCAGTTCTTC.

This chain links TRBV5-1 with TRBJ2-2; 9 positions agree with TRBD1. Per germline, CDR1 SGHRS and CDR2 YFSETQ. The length of the CDR3 is 16 residues. V shed 0 bases, J shed 5 bases, and the junction held 5 bases outside the gene matches. The CDR3 loop is CASSLATTGGTGELFF. CDR3 sequence (DNA): TGCGCCAGCAGCTTGGCCACGACAGGGGGAACCGGGGAGCTGTTTTTT.

The CDR3 reads CASSYRGRDEQFF. The CDR3 DNA reads as TGTGCCAGCAGCTACAGGGGGAGAGATGAGCAGTTCTTC. V is TRBV7-7 and J is TRBJ2-1; TRBD1 aligns across 8 bases. J gave up 8 bases and V 4 bases, and 4 bases lay outside the gene matches. The CDR3 is 13 residues long. Germline V gene data show CDR1 as SSHAT and CDR2 as FNYEAQ (reference sequence).

This chain joins TRBV18 and TRBJ2-1; 7 bases agree with TRBD1. CDR1 is KGHSH, CDR2 LQKENI, per germline. V lost 4 bases, J lost 5 bases, and 2 bases stayed unmatched. This CDR3 has 13 amino acids. The CDR3 DNA reads as TGTGCCAGCTCACATGGGACAGACAATGAGCAGTTCTTC. Translation: CASSHGTDNEQFF.

The V call is TRBV19, the J call TRBJ1-5; 7 nucleotides match TRBD1. The trim removed 5 bases at V and 1 base at J, leaving 8 bases unmatched. Germline CDR1 and CDR2: LNHDA and SQIVND (reference sequence). CDR3 length: 16 amino acids. The CDR3 DNA is TGTGCCAGTAGTCTCGACAGGGAACGCAGCAATCAGCCCCAGCATTTT. Its translation is CASSLDRERSNQPQHF.

CDR3 amino acids: CASSPRQGMGSYNEQFF. The CDR3 nucleotides read TGTGCCAGTAGTCCTCGACAGGGGATGGGCTCCTACAATGAGCAGTTCTTC. The chain is built from TRBV19 and TRBJ2-1, with 8 bases that match TRBD1. The V segment lost 5 bases and the J segment 0 bases; nucleotides outside the gene matches: 9. This CDR3 comprises 17 residues. Germline V lookup: CDR1 LNHDA, CDR2 SQIVND (reference sequence).